The entry below describes one T cell receptor (beta chain). No antigen is known for it. The donors were adults (healthy and HIV-negative) with no recent acute infections or vaccinations. This sample stems from a study of shared clonotypes between healthy human individuals. Study observations and caveats: Genetic and exposure-history diversity was limited by the small donor number.

Samples underwent the assay at deep level. Libraries were prepared by immunoSEQ multiplex PCR; TCRdb keeps only in-frame clonotypes and omits some of them. Seen here are 1,500,000 or so clones, around 98.5% observed once, and the top ten hold about 0.4%. The sequencing sample was made of naive CD4+ T cells sorted from blood. Subset denoted: CD45RA+ positively selected. The TCR comes from a man between 25 and 39 years old in good health.

The CDR3 sequence is CASSVTGFMNTEAFF. CDR3 sequence (DNA): TGTGCCAGCAGCGTTACAGGGTTTATGAACACTGAAGCTTTCTTT. This chain links TRBV9 with TRBJ1-1, with D maybe TRBD1 (6 bases). In germline, CDR1 is SGDLS, CDR2 YYNGEE. Trimming stripped 2 bases from V and 0 bases from J, with 11 bases between. The CDR3 covers 15 residues.